The T cell receptor (beta chain) described here comes from a study of shared clonotypes between healthy human individuals. In the case of this clone: Its matching antigen is unknown.

Some clones are missing from TCRdb's copy, which holds only in-frame ones; the method was immunoSEQ multiplex PCR. The data show about 2 million clones, roughly 94% seen once. Whole-study findings and limits: When naive CD4 clonotypes were compared across several donors, approximately 5% were shared.

The V gene's germline CDR1 is PRHDT and CDR2 FYEKMQ (reference sequence). Trimming removed 4 bases from V and 2 bases from J, with 27 bases in between. The CDR3 is 19 amino acids. Sequenced sample: naive CD4+ T cells sorted from blood. Subset meaning: CD45RA+ positively selected. The chain is built from TRBV13 and TRBJ2-7, with D possibly matching TRBD2 (5 bases). The sequence was collected from a man aged 18 to 30 in good health. The CDR3 DNA sequence: TGTGCCAGCAGCTCGTCATTGGGTGTCTTCAGCGAGGGTACCTACGAGCAGTACTTC. It encodes CASSSSLGVFSEGTYEQYF. The full variable domain, its missing parts supplied by reference TRBV13 and TRBJ2-7, is AAGVIQSPRHLIKEKRETATLKCYPIPRHDTVYWYQQGPGQDPQFLISFYEKMQSDKGSIPDRFSAQQFSDYHSELNMSSLELGDSALYFCASSSSLGVFSEGTYEQYFGPGTRLTVT.